These 25 T cell receptor beta chains were all obtained from the same sample, sequenced in a study of T cell repertoires in cytomegalovirus infection. TCRdb ran MiXCR on the reads and lists one entry per CDR3 protein. The sample yields just under 500,000 distinct CDR3 sequences, 30% to 35% seen once. For these receptors, no antigen is known. This specimen was cultured PBMCs, taken from culture after CMV antigen stimulation. The receptors were gathered from a human donor in good health (CMV status not recorded). Some clones in this sample may be carry-over from other donors' samples.

The chain combines TRBV5-6 with TRBJ2-3, with D perhaps TRBD2 (6 bases). Trimming pared 4 bases from V and 4 bases from J, leaving 13 bases between. The CDR3 length is 14 residues. The V gene's germline CDR1 is SGHDT and CDR2 YYEEEE. In DNA form, the CDR3 reads TGTGCCAGCAGCGCAACCGGGACTCCAGATACGCAGTATTTT. It specifies CASSATGTPDTQYF.

This clonotype was recorded a few times. The CDR3 bases are TGTGCCAGCAGCTTAGTAGTAGGGGATTCACCCCTCCACTTT. Its translation: CASSLVVGDSPLHF. The chain employs TRBV7-9 and TRBJ1-6; possible D gene TRBD1, 5 bases. Trimming removed 1 base at V and 8 bases at J, with 9 bases between. Germline values: CDR1 SEHNR, CDR2 FQNEAQ (reference sequence). CDR3 length equals 14 residues.

This rearrangement joins TRBV7-3 to TRBJ1-1; TRBD1 matches at 9 bases. Germline values: CDR1 SGHTA, CDR2 FQGTGA. The CDR3 has 13 amino acids. The J segment lost 5 bases and the V segment lost 8 bases, leaving 6 bases of the junction unmatched. CDR3 region: CASGADRGTEAFF. Here the CDR3 DNA reads TGTGCCAGCGGCGCGGACAGGGGAACTGAAGCTTTCTTT.

The V gene is TRBV19, the J gene TRBJ2-2; 9 nucleotides line up with TRBD1. Germline CDR1 LNHDA, CDR2 SQIVND (reference sequence). The V segment lost 6 bases and the J segment 4 bases; nucleotides outside the gene matches: 6. The CDR3 consists of 15 residues. This CDR3 is CASRLGTGSTGELFF. In DNA form, the CDR3 reads TGTGCCAGTAGGCTAGGGACAGGGAGCACCGGGGAGCTGTTTTTT. The variable domain in full, completed from reference TRBV19 and TRBJ2-2, reads DGGITQSPKYLFRKEGQNVTLSCEQNLNHDAMYWYRQDPGQGLRLIYYSQIVNDFQKGDIAEGYSVSREKKESFPLTVTSAQKNPTAFYLCASRLGTGSTGELFFGEGSRLTVL.

This clonotype came up many times. V usage is TRBV7-8 and J usage is TRBJ2-3; 10 bases fit TRBD2. The junction had 17 bases not matched to a gene; V was cut back by 5 bases and J by 0 bases. The germline V gene has CDR1 SGHVS and CDR2 FQNEAQ. This CDR3 is built from 20 residues. CDR3 protein: CASSPRRVGLAGASTDTQYF. CDR3 DNA: TGTGCCAGCAGCCCAAGGAGAGTAGGGCTAGCGGGAGCTAGCACAGATACGCAGTATTTT.

The chain couples TRBV11-3 to TRBJ2-1; D is possibly TRBD1 or TRBD2 (5 bases each). Germline V gives CDR1 SGHNT, CDR2 YENEEA. Trimming stripped 3 bases from V and 7 bases from J, with 19 bases between. The CDR3 is 16 residues long. The CDR3 loop reads CASSFLIAGTRNEQFF. The CDR3 region has the DNA TGTGCCAGCAGCTTCCTCATTGCCGGGACCAGAAATGAGCAGTTCTTC. The full variable domain, completed using reference TRBV11-3 and TRBJ2-1, is EAGVVQSPRYKIIEKKQPVAFWCNPISGHNTLYWYLQNLGQGPELLIRYENEEAVDDSQLPKDRFSAERLKGVDSTLKIQPAELGDSAVYLCASSFLIAGTRNEQFFGPGTRLTVL.

The table lists this clonotype with a few counts. The rearrangement links TRBV12-3 or TRBV12-4 to TRBJ1-6; D is undetermined. V was clipped by 5 bases and J by 8 bases, with 16 bases between them. This CDR3 region has 15 residues. Here the CDR3 DNA reads TGTGCCAGCAGTCGTAACGGTCAGGCGGATTCACCCCTCCACTTT. This gives the protein CASSRNGQADSPLHF.

The chain couples TRBV4-3 to TRBJ2-7; 9 positions agree with TRBD1. Germline assignment: CDR1 LGHNA and CDR2 YSLEER. CDR3 length equals 17 residues. J lost 4 bases, V lost 1 base, and 11 bases had no gene match. The CDR3 DNA reads TGCGCCAGCAGCCAAGGACGACAGGGGGATTTTGGGTACGAGCAGTACTTC. Translated: CASSQGRQGDFGYEQYF.

This clonotype was picked up many times. The chain recombines TRBV7-2 with TRBJ2-1; D is uncertain. Between the trimmed V and J ends, which lost 3 bases and 6 bases, there was a span of 12 bases. The CDR3 spans 14 residues. Germline CDR1 SGHTA, CDR2 FQGNSA. CDR3 bases: TGTGCCAGCAGCTTTGATAGCAACTCCAATGAGCAGTTCTTC. This codes for CASSFDSNSNEQFF.

The genes are TRBV20-1 and TRBJ2-3; 11 nucleotides agree with TRBD2. Looked up from germline, CDR1 is DFQATT and CDR2 is SNEGSKA (reference sequence). Trimming took 3 bases from V and 2 from J; bases not matched to a gene: 7. CDR3 size: 16 residues. CDR3 in DNA: TGCAGTGCTAGGGGTACTAGCGGGAGTCCCACAGATACGCAGTATTTT. Its protein is CSARGTSGSPTDTQYF.

V gene TRBV5-4 combines with J gene TRBJ2-5; 9 bases align to TRBD2. The CDR3 extends over 15 amino acids. The V gene end was trimmed by 5 bases and the J gene end by 4 bases; junction bases not matched to a gene: 9. Germline V gene lookup returns CDR1 SGHNT and CDR2 YYREEE (reference sequence). The CDR3 DNA sequence: TGTGCCAGCAGAATATCCCTAGCGGGAAGAGAGACCCAGTACTTC. Its protein is CASRISLAGRETQYF.

This clonotype has just a few counts. The V and J genes are TRBV6-1 and TRBJ2-7; 7 bases are a match to TRBD2. J lost 2 bases, V lost 6 bases, and 7 bases had no gene match. The germline V gene encodes CDR1 MNHNS and CDR2 SASEGT. The CDR3 length is 14 residues. CDR3 region: CASRGGTQAYEQYF. In nucleotides, the CDR3 is TGTGCCAGCAGGGGAGGGACTCAAGCCTACGAGCAGTACTTC.

This clonotype appeared a few times. Here the CDR3 DNA reads TGTGCCAGCAGCCTTTCCCGGACAGGGAGGAGATCACCCCTCCACTTT. This sequence encodes CASSLSRTGRRSPLHF. The rearrangement uses TRBV5-8 and TRBJ1-6; 8 bases agree with TRBD1. Unmatched junction bases numbered 13, after V lost 4 bases and J lost 10 bases. This CDR3 comprises 16 residues. The germline gives CDR1 SGHTS, CDR2 YDEGEE.

This clonotype occurred many times. CDR3 protein: CASSFDRGRADTQYF. CDR3 DNA sequence: TGTGCCAGCAGCTTCGACAGGGGGCGCGCAGATACGCAGTATTTT. The V gene is TRBV7-2, the J gene TRBJ2-3, with TRBD1 matching over 10 bases. This CDR3 contains 15 residues. V was clipped by 3 bases and J by 4 bases; unmatched bases: 4. Germline CDR1 SGHTA, CDR2 FQGNSA.

The table lists this clonotype with a few counts. The chain employs TRBV15 and TRBJ2-2; no clear D. This CDR3 is 13 amino acids long. The V end was cut by 0 bases, the J end by 7 bases, with 6 bases between. Germline CDR1 LNHNV, CDR2 YYDKDF (reference sequence). CDR3 nucleotide sequence: TGTGCCACCAGCAGAGATCTGGGCGGGGAGCTGTTTTTT. It encodes CATSRDLGGELFF.

The chain combines TRBV20-1 with TRBJ2-7; no reliable D call. Per germline, CDR1 DFQATT and CDR2 SNEGSKA (reference sequence). V lost 3 bases and J 0 bases, leaving 12 bases between the germline ends. The CDR3 contains 14 residues. The CDR3 nucleotides read TGCAGTGCTAGTCTCTCGGGTTACTCCTACGAGCAGTACTTC. This encodes CSASLSGYSYEQYF.

This clonotype was detected many times. The rearrangement uses TRBV7-2 and TRBJ2-1, with unresolved D. The CDR3 extends over 15 amino acids. V lost 2 bases, J lost 4 bases, and 12 bases lay in between. Germline-derived CDR1 and CDR2 are SGHTA and FQGNSA. CDR3 protein: CASSLRLWVYNEQFF. CDR3 DNA sequence: TGTGCCAGCAGCTTAAGACTCTGGGTTTACAATGAGCAGTTCTTC.

This clonotype was recorded at least ten times. The chain recombines TRBV6-1 with TRBJ2-3, with 7 bases fitting TRBD1. Trimming at V came to 2 bases and at J to 2 bases, leaving 7 bases not matched to a gene. Germline V gives CDR1 MNHNS, CDR2 SASEGT. The CDR3 totals 16 residues. CDR3 in DNA: TGTGCCAGCAGTGAATTAGCAGGGGGAGCCACAGATACGCAGTATTTT. Translated, it gives CASSELAGGATDTQYF.

This clonotype was detected many times. The chain combines TRBV7-2 with TRBJ2-5, with D possibly being TRBD2 (6 bases). Germline V gene lookup returns CDR1 SGHTA and CDR2 FQGNSA. CDR3 length equals 13 residues. The V end lost 5 bases, the J end lost 6 bases, and 13 bases lay between the germline ends. CDR3 region: CASSLPGLQTQYF. As DNA, the CDR3 is TGTGCCAGCAGCCTTCCGGGACTCCAGACCCAGTACTTC.

The V call is TRBV6-2 or TRBV6-3, the J call TRBJ1-2, with unresolved D. Between the trimmed V and J ends, which lost 4 bases and 4 bases, there was a span of 13 bases. CDR1 is MNHEY, CDR2 SVGEGT, per germline. CDR3 length: 14 amino acids. Here the CDR3 reads CASSSGKLVYGYTF. CDR3 DNA sequence: TGTGCCAGCAGTTCCGGCAAACTGGTCTATGGCTACACCTTC.

The chain employs TRBV2 and TRBJ1-1; D uncertain. The V and J ends lost 1 base and 1 base respectively, with 13 bases between them. The CDR3 covers 16 residues. Germline assignment: CDR1 SNHLY and CDR2 FYNNEI. CDR3 DNA sequence: TGTGCCAGCAGTGAAGTTTCGGGCAGGCGGAACACTGAAGCTTTCTTT. This encodes CASSEVSGRRNTEAFF. The full variable domain, with the rest looked up from reference TRBV2 and TRBJ1-1, is EPEVTQTPSHQVTQMGQEVILRCVPISNHLYFYWYRQILGQKVEFLVSFYNNEISEKSEIFDDQFSVERPDGSNFTLKIRSTKLEDSAMYFCASSEVSGRRNTEAFFGQGTRLTVV.

This clonotype was detected only a few times. This chain links TRBV27 with TRBJ2-3; D call uncertain. The germline gives CDR1 MNHEY, CDR2 SMNVEV (reference sequence). The length of the CDR3 is 11 residues. With 7 bases removed from V and 8 bases from J, the gap between germline ends came to 10 bases. In nucleotides, the CDR3 is TGTGCCAGCACCACCGGCAGTACGCAGTATTTT. Amino acid sequence: CASTTGSTQYF.

The rearrangement joins TRBV7-6 to TRBJ1-3; tentative D call: TRBD1 (5 bases). The ends were cut back, 5 bases at V and 0 bases at J, with 8 bases in the middle. CDR1 and CDR2 (germline): SGHVS, FNYEAQ. The CDR3 has 14 residues. The CDR3 spells CASSRGVSGNTIYF. The CDR3 DNA reads as TGTGCCAGCAGCCGGGGCGTCTCTGGAAACACCATATATTTT.

Points on this clonotype: The germline gene is not matched at one end of the junction; a read error may be the cause. The chain is built from TRBV15 and TRBJ1-2; D uncertain. CDR1 and CDR2 (germline): LNHNV, YYDKDF (reference sequence). This CDR3 has 15 residues. The CDR3 DNA follows: TGTGCCACCAGCGGAGATAATGAAGGGAGAGGCGGCTACACCTTC. Amino acid sequence: CATSGDNEGRGGYTF.

The chain uses TRBV7-8 and TRBJ1-2; maybe TRBD1 (6 bases). CDR3 length equals 17 residues. V was shortened by 5 bases and J by 4 bases, with 23 bases between the two germline ends. The V gene's germline CDR1 is SGHVS and CDR2 FQNEAQ. CDR3 region: CASSARGRGGQVYGYTF. The CDR3 DNA reads TGTGCCAGCAGCGCCAGGGGCCGGGGGGGGCAGGTCTATGGCTACACCTTC. The complete variable domain, with remaining parts taken from reference TRBV7-8 and TRBJ1-2, reads GAGVSQSPRYKVAKRGQDVALRCDPISGHVSLFWYQQALGQGPEFLTYFQNEAQLDKSGLPSDRFFAERPEGSVSTLKIQRTQQEDSAVYLCASSARGRGGQVYGYTFGSGTRLTVV.